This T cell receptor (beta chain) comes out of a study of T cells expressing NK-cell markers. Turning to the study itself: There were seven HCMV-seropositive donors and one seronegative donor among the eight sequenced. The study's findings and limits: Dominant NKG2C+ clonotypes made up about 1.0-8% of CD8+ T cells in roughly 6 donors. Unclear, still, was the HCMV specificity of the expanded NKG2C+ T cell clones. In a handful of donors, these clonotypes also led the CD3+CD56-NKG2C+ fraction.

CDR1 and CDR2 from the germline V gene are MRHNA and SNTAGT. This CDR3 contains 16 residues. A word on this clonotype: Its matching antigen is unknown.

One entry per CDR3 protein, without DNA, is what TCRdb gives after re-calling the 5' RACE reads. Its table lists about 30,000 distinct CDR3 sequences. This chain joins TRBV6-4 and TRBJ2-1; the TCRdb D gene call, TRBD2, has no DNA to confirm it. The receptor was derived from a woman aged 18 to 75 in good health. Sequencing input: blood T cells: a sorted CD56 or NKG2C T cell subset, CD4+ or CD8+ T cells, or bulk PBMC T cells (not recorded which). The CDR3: CASSDSMLAGVGEQFF.